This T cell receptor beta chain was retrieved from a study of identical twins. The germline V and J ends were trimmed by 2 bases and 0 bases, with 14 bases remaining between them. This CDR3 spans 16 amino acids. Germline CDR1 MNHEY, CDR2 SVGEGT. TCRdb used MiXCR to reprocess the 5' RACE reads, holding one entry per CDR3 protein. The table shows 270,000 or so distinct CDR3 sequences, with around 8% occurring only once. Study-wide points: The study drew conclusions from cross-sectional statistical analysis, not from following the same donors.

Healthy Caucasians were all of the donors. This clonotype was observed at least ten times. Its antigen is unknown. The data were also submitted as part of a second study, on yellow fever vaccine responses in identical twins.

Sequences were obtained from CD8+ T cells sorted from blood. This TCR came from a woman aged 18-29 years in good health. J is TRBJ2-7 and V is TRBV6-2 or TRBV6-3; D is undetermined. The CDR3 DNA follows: TGTGCCAGCAGTTACCCCGTACTCCTCAGCTCCTACGAGCAGTACTTC. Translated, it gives CASSYPVLLSSYEQYF.